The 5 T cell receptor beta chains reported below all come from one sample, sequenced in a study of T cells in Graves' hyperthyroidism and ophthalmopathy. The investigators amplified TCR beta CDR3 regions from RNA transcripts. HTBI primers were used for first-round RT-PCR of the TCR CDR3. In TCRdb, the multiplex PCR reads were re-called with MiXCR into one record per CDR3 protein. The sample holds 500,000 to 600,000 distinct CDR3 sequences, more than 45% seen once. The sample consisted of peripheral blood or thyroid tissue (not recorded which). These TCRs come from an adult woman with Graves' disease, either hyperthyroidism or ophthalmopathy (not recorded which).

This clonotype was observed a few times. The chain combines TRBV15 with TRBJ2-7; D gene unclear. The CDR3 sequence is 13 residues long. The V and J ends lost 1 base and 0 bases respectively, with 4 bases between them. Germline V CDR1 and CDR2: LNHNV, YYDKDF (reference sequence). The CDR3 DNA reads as TGTGCCACCAGCAGAGCGTACTCCTACGAGCAGTACTTC. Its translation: CATSRAYSYEQYF.

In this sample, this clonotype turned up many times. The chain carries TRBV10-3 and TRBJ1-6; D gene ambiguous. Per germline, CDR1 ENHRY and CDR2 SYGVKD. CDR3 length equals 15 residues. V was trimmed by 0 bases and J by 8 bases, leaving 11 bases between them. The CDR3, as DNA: TGTGCCATCAGTGAGTCGGTCGGAACCTATTCACCCCTCCACTTT. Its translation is CAISESVGTYSPLHF.

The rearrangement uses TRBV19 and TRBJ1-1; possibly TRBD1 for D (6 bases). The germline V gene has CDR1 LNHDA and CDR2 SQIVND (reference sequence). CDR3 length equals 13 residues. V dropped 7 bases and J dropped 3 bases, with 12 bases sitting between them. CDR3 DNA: TGTGCCAGTAACTACAGGGCGGACACTGAAGCTTTCTTT. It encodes CASNYRADTEAFF.

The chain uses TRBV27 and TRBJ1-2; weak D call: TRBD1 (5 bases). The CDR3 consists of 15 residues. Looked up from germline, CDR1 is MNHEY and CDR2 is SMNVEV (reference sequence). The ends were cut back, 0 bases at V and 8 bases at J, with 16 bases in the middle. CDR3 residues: CASSLSEGPVPGYTF. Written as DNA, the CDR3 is TGTGCCAGCAGTTTATCGGAGGGGCCGGTTCCGGGCTACACCTTC.

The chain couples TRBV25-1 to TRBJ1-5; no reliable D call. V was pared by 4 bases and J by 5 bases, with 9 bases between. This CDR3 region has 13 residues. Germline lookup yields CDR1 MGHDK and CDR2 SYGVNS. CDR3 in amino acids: CASSAGRYQPQHF. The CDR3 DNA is TGTGCCAGCAGTGCCGGGAGATATCAGCCCCAGCATTTT.